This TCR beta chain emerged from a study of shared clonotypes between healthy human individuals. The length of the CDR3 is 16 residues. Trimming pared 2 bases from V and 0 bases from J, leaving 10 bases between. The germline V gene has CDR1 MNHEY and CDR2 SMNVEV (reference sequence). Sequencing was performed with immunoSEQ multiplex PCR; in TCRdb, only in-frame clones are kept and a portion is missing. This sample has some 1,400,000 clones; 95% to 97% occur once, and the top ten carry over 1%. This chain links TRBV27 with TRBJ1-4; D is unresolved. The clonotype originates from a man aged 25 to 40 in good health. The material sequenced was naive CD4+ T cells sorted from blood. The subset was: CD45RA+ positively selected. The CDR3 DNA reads TGTGCCAGCAGTTTAACGACAATTCCAACTAATGAAAAACTGTTTTTT. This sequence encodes CASSLTTIPTNEKLFF.